This T cell receptor beta chain appears in the sequencing data of a study of blood T cell repertoires in COVID-19. Study background: The United States, Italy and Spain provided the acute and convalescent COVID-19 samples. Nucleic acid was either cDNA or gDNA, and it came from T cells, B-cell-depleted T cells, or PBMCs.

Per the germline V gene, CDR1 is LNHDA and CDR2 is SQIVND (reference sequence). V lost 4 bases to trimming and J lost 1 base; unmatched junction nucleotides: 2. The CDR3 loop spans 14 amino acids. The assay was immunoSEQ multiplex PCR, and TCRdb's table has in-frame clones only and misses some. The profile shows approximately 200,000 clones, 80% to 85% of them singletons. Sequencing was performed on peripheral blood. This chain joins TRBV19 and TRBJ1-1; 8 positions agree with TRBD1. The TCR originated in a human donor in a cohort sampled during active COVID-19. Written as DNA, the CDR3 is TGTGCCAGTAGTAGCGACAGGGGGAACACTGAAGCTTTCTTT. Translation gives CASSSDRGNTEAFF.